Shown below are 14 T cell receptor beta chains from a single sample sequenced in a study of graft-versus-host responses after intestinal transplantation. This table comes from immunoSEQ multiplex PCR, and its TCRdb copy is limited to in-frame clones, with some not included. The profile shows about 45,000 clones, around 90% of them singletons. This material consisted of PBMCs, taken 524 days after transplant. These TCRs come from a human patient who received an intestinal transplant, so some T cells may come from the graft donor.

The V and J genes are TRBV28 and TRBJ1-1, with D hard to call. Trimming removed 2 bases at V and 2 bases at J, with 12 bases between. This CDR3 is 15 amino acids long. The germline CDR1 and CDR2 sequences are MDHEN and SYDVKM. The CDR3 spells CASSLSGRRNTEAFF. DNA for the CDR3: TGTGCCAGCAGTTTAAGTGGTAGACGTAACACTGAAGCTTTCTTT.

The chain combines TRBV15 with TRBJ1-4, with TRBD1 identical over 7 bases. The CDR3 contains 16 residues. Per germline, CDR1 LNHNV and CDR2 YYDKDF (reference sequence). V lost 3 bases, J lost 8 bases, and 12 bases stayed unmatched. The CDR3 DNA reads TGTGCCACCAGCAGCGGGAGGGAGGGGGCGAGGGAAAAACTGTTTTTT. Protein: CATSSGREGAREKLFF.

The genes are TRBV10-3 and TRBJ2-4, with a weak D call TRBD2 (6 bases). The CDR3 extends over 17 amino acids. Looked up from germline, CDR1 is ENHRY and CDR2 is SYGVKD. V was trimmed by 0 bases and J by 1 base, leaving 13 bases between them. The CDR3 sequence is CAISESGGGGAKNIQYF. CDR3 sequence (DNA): TGTGCCATCAGTGAGTCCGGGGGAGGAGGGGCCAAAAACATTCAGTACTTC.

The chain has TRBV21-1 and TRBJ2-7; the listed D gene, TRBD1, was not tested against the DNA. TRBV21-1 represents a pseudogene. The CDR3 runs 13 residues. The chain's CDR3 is CASSKRQGYEQYF. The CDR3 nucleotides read TGTGCCAGCAGCAAAAGGCAGGGCTACGAGCAGTACTTC.

For the CDR3, the DNA is TGCAGCGTTGACGCGGGAGTAATGGGAACCGGGGAGCTGTTTTTT. Translation gives CSVDAGVMGTGELFF. This sequence joins TRBV29-1 and TRBJ2-2, with TRBD2 identical over 7 bases. The length of the CDR3 is 15 residues. J was trimmed by 5 bases and V by 3 bases; bases with no gene match: 9. The germline CDR1 and CDR2 sequences are SQVTM and ANQGSEA.

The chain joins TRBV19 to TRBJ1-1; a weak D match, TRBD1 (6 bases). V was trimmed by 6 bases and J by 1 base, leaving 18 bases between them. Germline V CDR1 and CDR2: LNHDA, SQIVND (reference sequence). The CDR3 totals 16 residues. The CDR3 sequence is CASSGRTVNPNTEAFF. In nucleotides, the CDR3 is TGTGCCAGTAGCGGAAGGACAGTTAACCCGAACACTGAAGCTTTCTTT.

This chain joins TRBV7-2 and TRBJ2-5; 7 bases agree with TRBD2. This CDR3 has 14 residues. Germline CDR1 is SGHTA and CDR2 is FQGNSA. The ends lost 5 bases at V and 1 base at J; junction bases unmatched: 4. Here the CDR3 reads CASSRDYTQETQYF. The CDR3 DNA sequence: TGTGCCAGCAGCCGGGACTATACCCAAGAGACCCAGTACTTC.

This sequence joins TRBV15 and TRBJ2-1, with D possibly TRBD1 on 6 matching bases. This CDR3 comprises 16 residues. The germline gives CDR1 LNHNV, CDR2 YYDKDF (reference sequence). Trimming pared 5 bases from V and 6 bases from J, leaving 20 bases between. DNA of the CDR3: TGTGCCACCAGCGGTCTCGGGACACGAAGGTTCAATGAGCAGTTCTTC. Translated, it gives CATSGLGTRRFNEQFF.

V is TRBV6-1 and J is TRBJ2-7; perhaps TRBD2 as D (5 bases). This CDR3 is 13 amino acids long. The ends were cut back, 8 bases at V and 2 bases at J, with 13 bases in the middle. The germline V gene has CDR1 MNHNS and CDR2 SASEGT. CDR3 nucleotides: TGTGCCAGCGGGGTTAGCGAGCCCTACGAGCAGTACTTC. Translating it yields CASGVSEPYEQYF.

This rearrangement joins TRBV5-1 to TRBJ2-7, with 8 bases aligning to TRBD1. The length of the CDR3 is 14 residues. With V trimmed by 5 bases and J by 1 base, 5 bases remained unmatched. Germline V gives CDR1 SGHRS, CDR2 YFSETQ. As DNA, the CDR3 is TGCGCCAGCAGATATGGGACAGGATCCTACGAGCAGTACTTC. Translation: CASRYGTGSYEQYF.

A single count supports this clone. CDR3 DNA sequence: TGTGCCAGCAGCCCGGGACACCAAGAGACCCAGTACTTC. Translated, it gives CASSPGHQETQYF. V is TRBV7-3 and J is TRBJ2-5; the D gene could be TRBD1 or TRBD2 (5 bases each). The germline V and J ends were trimmed by 5 bases and 0 bases, with 7 bases remaining between them. The V gene's germline CDR1 is SGHTA and CDR2 FQGTGA. The CDR3 is 13 residues long.

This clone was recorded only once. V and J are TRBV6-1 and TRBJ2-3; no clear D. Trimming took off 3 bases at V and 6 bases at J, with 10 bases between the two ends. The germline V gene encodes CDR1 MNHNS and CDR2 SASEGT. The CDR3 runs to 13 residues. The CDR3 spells CASSEGLGDTQYF. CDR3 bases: TGTGCCAGCAGTGAGGGCCTGGGGGATACGCAGTATTTT.

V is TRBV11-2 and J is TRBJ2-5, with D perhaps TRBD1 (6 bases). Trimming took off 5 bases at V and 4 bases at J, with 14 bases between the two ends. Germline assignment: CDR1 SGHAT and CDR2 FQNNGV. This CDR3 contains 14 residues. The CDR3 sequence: CASSMNRVTETQYF. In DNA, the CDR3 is TGTGCCAGCAGCATGAACAGGGTAACAGAGACCCAGTACTTC.

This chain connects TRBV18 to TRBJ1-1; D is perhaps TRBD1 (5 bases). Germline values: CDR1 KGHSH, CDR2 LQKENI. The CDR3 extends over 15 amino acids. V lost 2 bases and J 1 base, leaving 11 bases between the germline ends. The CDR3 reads CASSPNEGPNTEAFF. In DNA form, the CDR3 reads TGTGCCAGCTCACCAAACGAGGGGCCGAACACTGAAGCTTTCTTT.